The rows below give T cell receptor beta chains drawn from one sample of a study of blood T cell repertoires in COVID-19. Data came from immunoSEQ multiplex PCR; TCRdb stores just in-frame clones and leaves some out. The sample consists of tens of thousands of clones, about 77% of them appearing once. The sample taken for sequencing was peripheral blood. The receptors were gathered from a man aged 65 to 79 with COVID-19, enrolled during active disease. Both conserved end residues are part of each CDR3. Each record gives: clone size, J gene, V gene, D gene, CDR3 DNA, CDR3 protein. D genes are given only for firm matches. The size entry is marked missing in some rows and otherwise reads once, few, many or a size class.

size: .
J: TRBJ2-3
V: TRBV7-2
D: .
DNA: TGTGCCAGCAGCTTAGCCCTAGCGCCACGAAGCACAGATACGCAGTATTTT
CDR3: CASSLALAPRSTDTQYF

size: .
J: TRBJ1-1
V: TRBV5-1
D: TRBD1
DNA: TGCGCCAGCAGTTCGGAGGGGGCAAGAATGAACACTGAAGCTTTCTTT
CDR3: CASSSEGARMNTEAFF

size: .
J: TRBJ2-3
V: TRBV9
D: .
DNA: TGTGCCAGCAGCGGAGGGACTCCAACGCAGTATTTT
CDR3: CASSGGTPTQYF

size: .
J: TRBJ2-7
V: TRBV18
D: TRBD1
DNA: TGTGCCAGCTCAATCCGGGACAGGGTCTACGAGCAGTACTTC
CDR3: CASSIRDRVYEQYF

size: .
J: TRBJ2-6
V: TRBV5-6
D: TRBD2
DNA: TGTGCCAGCAGCCGCCCCGGCCTAGCGGGAGGCTCTGGGGCCAACGTCCTGACTTTC
CDR3: CASSRPGLAGGSGANVLTF

size: few
J: TRBJ2-3
V: TRBV3-1/TRBV3-2
D: TRBD1
DNA: TGTGCCAGCAGCCAAGAAGGACAGGTGTTCACAGATACGCAGTATTTT
CDR3: CASSQEGQVFTDTQYF

size: .
J: TRBJ2-1
V: TRBV6-5
D: .
DNA: TGTGCCAGCACAGGGGAAGTGTACAATGAGCAGTTCTTC
CDR3: CASTGEVYNEQFF

size: .
J: TRBJ2-1
V: TRBV11-2
D: TRBD2
DNA: TGTGCCAGCAGCTTAGAGGGGACTAGCACCTACAATGAGCAGTTCTTC
CDR3: CASSLEGTSTYNEQFF

size: once
J: TRBJ2-1
V: TRBV2
D: .
DNA: TGTGCCAGCAGACTAGACCTAGGTAATGAGCAGTTCTTC
CDR3: CASRLDLGNEQFF

size: .
J: TRBJ1-1
V: TRBV6-5
D: .
DNA: TGTGCCAGCAGTTACTCGATTAACGGGAACACTGAAGCTTTCTTT
CDR3: CASSYSINGNTEAFF

size: .
J: TRBJ1-3
V: TRBV3-1/TRBV3-2
D: .
DNA: TGTGCCAGCAGCCAAGGCATGGGCGCTGGAAACACCATATATTTT
CDR3: CASSQGMGAGNTIYF

size: few
J: TRBJ1-3
V: TRBV11-3
D: TRBD1
DNA: TGTGCCAGCAGTCAGGGGGCTGGAAACACCATATATTTT
CDR3: CASSQGAGNTIYF

size: .
J: TRBJ1-2
V: TRBV11-3
D: .
DNA: TGTGCCAGCAGCCTACTACAGGGAGACGGCTACACCTTC
CDR3: CASSLLQGDGYTF

size: .
J: TRBJ2-7
V: TRBV19
D: .
DNA: TGTGCCAGTAGTATTGCGAGCGACTTGATCTACGAGCAGTACTTC
CDR3: CASSIASDLIYEQYF

size: once
J: TRBJ1-1
V: TRBV5-1
D: .
DNA: TGCGCCAGCAGCTTGGAGCCGCCGAACACTGAAGCTTTCTTT
CDR3: CASSLEPPNTEAFF

size: .
J: TRBJ2-7
V: TRBV5-1
D: .
DNA: TGCGCCAGCAGCTTACACAGGGCACCCTACGAGCAGTACTTC
CDR3: CASSLHRAPYEQYF

size: .
J: TRBJ2-7
V: TRBV4-2
D: .
DNA: TGTGCCAGCAGCCCCCGGGATCACTACGAGCAGTACTTC
CDR3: CASSPRDHYEQYF

size: .
J: TRBJ1-5
V: TRBV6-6
D: .
DNA: TGTGCCAGCAGTTCTTTGTTTCAGCCCCAGCATTTT
CDR3: CASSSLFQPQHF

size: .
J: TRBJ1-2
V: TRBV5-1
D: TRBD1
DNA: TGCGCCAGCAGCCCAGGACAGGGGGCGGGGTATGGCTACACCTTC
CDR3: CASSPGQGAGYGYTF

size: .
J: TRBJ2-1
V: TRBV11-2
D: .
DNA: TGTGCCAGCAGCTTAATAGGGAGCTCCTACAATGAGCAGTTCTTC
CDR3: CASSLIGSSYNEQFF

size: .
J: TRBJ1-5
V: TRBV27
D: .
DNA: TGTGCCAGCAGTTTTAGACCGGGTCAGCCCCAGCATTTT
CDR3: CASSFRPGQPQHF

size: .
J: TRBJ2-2
V: TRBV5-6
D: .
DNA: TGTGCCAGCAGCCGATTGGGCCCAGGCGCCGGGGAGCTGTTTTTT
CDR3: CASSRLGPGAGELFF

size: .
J: TRBJ2-7
V: TRBV7-9
D: .
DNA: TGTGCCAGCAGCTTAGCCGACAAGTCCGAGCAGTACTTC
CDR3: CASSLADKSEQYF

size: .
J: TRBJ1-2
V: TRBV5-1
D: TRBD1
DNA: TGCGCCAGCAGCTTGGGACAGGGGGCGCCTAGCCCCGACTATGGCTACACCTTC
CDR3: CASSLGQGAPSPDYGYTF

size: .
J: TRBJ1-2
V: TRBV10-3
D: .
DNA: TGTGCCATCAGTGAGTCGCTAGCGGGCTACACCTTC
CDR3: CAISESLAGYTF

size: .
J: TRBJ1-1
V: TRBV6-5
D: .
DNA: TGTGCCAGCATTAAACGTCAGGGTTCGAACACTGAAGCTTTCTTT
CDR3: CASIKRQGSNTEAFF

size: .
J: TRBJ2-2
V: TRBV4-3
D: TRBD1
DNA: TGCGCCAGCAGCCAAGACGTGGGACAGATTACGTGGGCCGGGGAGCTGTTTTTT
CDR3: CASSQDVGQITWAGELFF

size: .
J: TRBJ1-2
V: TRBV18
D: .
DNA: TGTGCCAGCTCACCATCGACGGGCTATGGCTACACCTTC
CDR3: CASSPSTGYGYTF

size: .
J: TRBJ2-3
V: TRBV18
D: TRBD1
DNA: TGTGCCAGCTCACCACCCAGGGGGCGAAGCACAGATACGCAGTATTTT
CDR3: CASSPPRGRSTDTQYF

size: .
J: TRBJ2-3
V: TRBV5-1
D: .
DNA: TGCGCCAGCAGCTTGGGGGTCGTGAGCGACACAGATACGCAGTATTTT
CDR3: CASSLGVVSDTDTQYF

size: .
J: TRBJ2-7
V: TRBV6-5
D: .
DNA: TGTGCCAGCAAATCAGGGGTCGGCTACGAGCAGTACTTC
CDR3: CASKSGVGYEQYF

size: few
J: TRBJ2-1
V: TRBV3-1/TRBV3-2
D: .
DNA: TGTGCCAGCAGCTCAGACTATCTGAGCTCCTACAATGAGCAGTTCTTC
CDR3: CASSSDYLSSYNEQFF

size: .
J: TRBJ1-5
V: TRBV5-5
D: TRBD1
DNA: TGTGCCAGCAGCTTGTGGACAGGGAACAATCAGCCCCAGCATTTT
CDR3: CASSLWTGNNQPQHF

size: .
J: TRBJ1-3
V: TRBV7-2
D: .
DNA: TGTGCCAGCAGCTTAGCACTGTATACCGGGACATGGAATTTT
CDR3: CASSLALYTGTWNF

size: .
J: TRBJ2-1
V: TRBV12-5
D: .
DNA: TGTGCTAGTGGTTCCCCGGACAGACCATCCTACAATGAGCAGTTCTTC
CDR3: CASGSPDRPSYNEQFF

size: .
J: TRBJ1-5
V: TRBV10-3
D: .
DNA: TGTGCCACCAAAGGGGGAATGGGTAGCAATCAGCCCCAGCATTTT
CDR3: CATKGGMGSNQPQHF

size: few
J: TRBJ1-2
V: TRBV21-1
D: .
DNA: TGTGCCAGCAGCAAAGTGGGCGACAGGGGGCGTTCACCCGGTGGCTACACCTTC
CDR3: CASSKVGDRGRSPGGYTF

size: .
J: TRBJ2-1
V: TRBV27
D: TRBD2
DNA: TGTGCCAGCAGTTCTACACTAGCGGGATTTGTCAATGAGCAGTTCTTC
CDR3: CASSSTLAGFVNEQFF

size: once
J: TRBJ1-2
V: TRBV7-9
D: .
DNA: TGTGCCAGCAGCCGCCGGGACGCGGGGGTGGGTGGCTACACCTTC
CDR3: CASSRRDAGVGGYTF

size: .
J: TRBJ2-2
V: TRBV6-2/TRBV6-3
D: TRBD2
DNA: TGTGCCAGCAGTTACGCGGGACTAGCAGTCACCGGGGAGCTGTTTTTT
CDR3: CASSYAGLAVTGELFF

size: .
J: TRBJ1-2
V: TRBV19
D: TRBD1
DNA: TGTGCCAGTAGTGGGACAGGGGGGGCTGATGGCTACACCTTC
CDR3: CASSGTGGADGYTF